These 12 T cell receptor beta chains were sequenced from one sample in a study of T-cell memory formation after mild COVID-19. Each CDR3 protein is one row after TCRdb ran MiXCR on the 5' RACE reads. The repertoire holds more than 250,000 distinct CDR3 sequences, with roughly 15% as singletons. The sequenced sample consisted of PBMCs or a T cell subset sorted from them (not recorded which). The origin of the receptors is a man younger than 35 who had mild COVID-19 (a few samples of this study predate the infection). Cell type and time point are not known.

The CDR3 nucleotides read TGTGCCACCTCAGACTCCGGGATGGGGGGTGAAAAACTGTTTTTT. It specifies CATSDSGMGGEKLFF. The chain is built from TRBV25-1 and TRBJ1-4; TRBD1 might be the D (5 bases). This CDR3 has 15 amino acids. CDR1 and CDR2 from the germline V gene are MGHDK and SYGVNS. V was cut by 10 bases and J by 7 bases, with 22 bases left in between.

The chain joins TRBV12-3 or TRBV12-4 to TRBJ2-2; D call uncertain. Trimming cost V 3 bases and J 5 bases, with 4 bases left between them. This CDR3 has 12 residues. The CDR3 DNA reads as TGTGCCAGCAGTTTGGAGACCGGGGAGCTGTTTTTT. It encodes CASSLETGELFF.

This clonotype was found once. The chain carries TRBV5-1 and TRBJ2-6, with a possible D match to TRBD1 (5 bases). Trimming removed 0 bases at V and 2 bases at J, with 9 bases between. The CDR3 extends over 16 amino acids. The germline V gene has CDR1 SGHRS and CDR2 YFSETQ. The CDR3 loop reads CASSLDRGAGANVLTF. The CDR3 nucleotides read TGCGCCAGCAGCTTGGATAGGGGCGCTGGGGCCAACGTCCTGACTTTC.

This clonotype was seen repeatedly, ten times or more. The gene calls are TRBV3-1 and TRBJ2-5, with no clear D. Trimming shortened V by 6 bases and J by 5 bases, and 7 bases separated the two germline ends. The length of the CDR3 is 11 residues. The germline V gene encodes CDR1 LGHDT and CDR2 YNNKEL (reference sequence). CDR3 DNA sequence: TGTGCCAGCAGTCAGTCGGAGACCCAGTACTTC. It is translated as CASSQSETQYF.

V usage is TRBV5-1 and J usage is TRBJ1-5; TRBD1 is a possible D gene (5 bases). The V gene's germline CDR1 is SGHRS and CDR2 YFSETQ. With 4 bases removed from V and 5 bases from J, the gap between germline ends came to 10 bases. The CDR3 consists of 13 residues. The CDR3 DNA sequence: TGCGCCAGCAGCCTGATGACAGATCAGCCCCAGCATTTT. Amino acid sequence: CASSLMTDQPQHF.

The chain is built from TRBV5-6 and TRBJ2-1; the match to TRBD2 covers 9 bases. J was trimmed by 2 bases and V by 4 bases; bases with no gene match: 1. Germline V gene data show CDR1 as SGHDT and CDR2 as YYEEEE. The CDR3 contains 14 residues. The CDR3 spells CASSLAGPYNEQFF. The CDR3, as DNA: TGTGCCAGCAGCCTAGCGGGGCCCTACAATGAGCAGTTCTTC.

This clonotype has more than one count but fewer than ten. The rearrangement uses TRBV11-2 and TRBJ2-3; perhaps TRBD1 as D (5 bases). The germline gives CDR1 SGHAT, CDR2 FQNNGV. Deletions cut 0 bases from V and 2 bases from J, with 12 bases between. This CDR3 has 16 amino acids. CDR3 DNA sequence: TGTGCCAGCAGCTTAGATTCGTTGACAGACACAGATACGCAGTATTTT. This codes for CASSLDSLTDTDTQYF.

This clonotype was seen a few times. The chain uses TRBV4-2 and TRBJ2-3; D is unclear. Deletions cut 3 bases from V and 1 base from J, with 14 bases between. Looked up from germline, CDR1 is LGHNA and CDR2 is YNFKEQ. The CDR3 runs 16 residues. The CDR3 sequence is CASSQRYPPGTDTQYF. As DNA, the CDR3 is TGTGCCAGCAGCCAGAGATATCCCCCTGGCACAGATACGCAGTATTTT.

The rearrangement uses TRBV5-1 and TRBJ2-1; possible D gene TRBD2, 5 bases. Deletions cut 0 bases from V and 7 bases from J, with 11 bases between. CDR1 is SGHRS, CDR2 YFSETQ, per germline. The CDR3 has 14 residues. The CDR3 DNA is TGCGCCAGCAGCTTGGACGGGAATCAGAATGAGCAGTTCTTC. This translates into CASSLDGNQNEQFF.

This clonotype was detected ten times or more. J is TRBJ2-1 and V is TRBV4-1; 11 bases agree with TRBD1. V shed 3 bases, J shed 5 bases, and the junction held 6 bases outside the gene matches. CDR1 MGHRA and CDR2 YSYEKL come from the germline V gene. The CDR3 spans 16 residues. The CDR3 nucleotides read TGCGCCAGCAGCCAGCCCGGGACAGGGGGAAACAATGAGCAGTTCTTC. Protein product: CASSQPGTGGNNEQFF.

This clonotype came up a few times. The chain is built from TRBV6-5 and TRBJ1-4; the D gene is possibly TRBD1 (5 bases). CDR1 MNHEY and CDR2 SVGAGI come from the germline V gene. CDR3 length: 13 amino acids. Trimming took 8 bases from V and 1 from J, leaving 8 bases between them. DNA for the CDR3: TGTGCCAGCGGGGGATTAACTAATGAAAAACTGTTTTTT. Its translation: CASGGLTNEKLFF.

This clonotype has just a few counts. V usage is TRBV30 and J usage is TRBJ1-1; TRBD1 matches at 7 bases. The CDR3 consists of 13 residues. Unmatched junction bases numbered 5, after V lost 4 bases and J lost 3 bases. The germline CDR1 and CDR2 sequences are GTSNPN and SVGIG (reference sequence). CDR3 in amino acids: CAWKFQGDTEAFF. For the CDR3, the DNA is TGTGCCTGGAAGTTCCAGGGGGACACTGAAGCTTTCTTT.